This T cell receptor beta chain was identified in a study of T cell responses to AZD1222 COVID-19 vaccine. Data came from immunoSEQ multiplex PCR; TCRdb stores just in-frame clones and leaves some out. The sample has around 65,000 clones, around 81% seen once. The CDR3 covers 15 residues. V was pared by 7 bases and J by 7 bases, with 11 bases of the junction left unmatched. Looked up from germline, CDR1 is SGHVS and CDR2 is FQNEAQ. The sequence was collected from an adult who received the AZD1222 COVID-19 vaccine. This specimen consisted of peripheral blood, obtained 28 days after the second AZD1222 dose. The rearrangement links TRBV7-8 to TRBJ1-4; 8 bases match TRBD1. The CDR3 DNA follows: TGTGCCAGCACCCGAGGTGGACAGGGCTTTGAAAAACTGTTTTTT. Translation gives CASTRGGQGFEKLFF.